This T cell receptor (beta chain) came from a study of blood T cell repertoires in COVID-19. Study-level background: T cells, B-cell-depleted T cells, or PBMCs supplied cDNA or gDNA.

Followed longitudinally, the Seattle patients had been enrolled during active infection. Libraries were prepared by immunoSEQ multiplex PCR; TCRdb keeps only in-frame clonotypes and omits some of them. This table holds about 130,000 clones, approximately 74% found once. This clone occurred once. The CDR3 has 16 amino acids. Germline V gene data show CDR1 as LNHDA and CDR2 as SQIVND (reference sequence). J lost 2 bases, V lost 6 bases, and 12 bases had no gene match. The sequenced sample was peripheral blood. V and J are TRBV19 and TRBJ2-5; 7 positions agree with TRBD2. The source is an elderly man with COVID-19, enrolled during active disease. The CDR3: CASSPLRGGAQETQYF. DNA for the CDR3: TGTGCCAGTAGCCCTTTACGGGGAGGGGCACAAGAGACCCAGTACTTC.